This T cell receptor beta chain was observed in a study of blood T cells in healthy people across ages. The CDR3 covers 14 residues. Germline CDR1 and CDR2: DFQATT and SNEGSKA (reference sequence). With a J-beta primer mix and a sample-barcoded 5' primer, a second PCR ran about 7 to 12 cycles. TCRdb itself ran the 5' RACE reads through MiXCR, one entry per CDR3 protein. The sample has about 1,600,000 distinct CDR3 sequences; 42% are singletons. This chain joins TRBV20-1 and TRBJ2-4, with 7 bases aligning to TRBD1. The end of the DNA fits TRBJ2-7 better, so the J call may be wrong. The TCR sequence derives from a woman aged 18-29 years in good health. Sequencing input: blood. The CDR3 sequence: CSARTGTVTYEQYF. The CDR3 nucleotides are TGCAGTGCTAGGACCGGGACAGTAACCTACGAGCAGTACTTC.